These 28 T cell receptor beta chains were all obtained from the same sample, sequenced in a study of T cells in Graves' hyperthyroidism and ophthalmopathy. There were TCR beta CDR3 regions amplified from RNA transcripts. The TCR CDR3 was amplified in a first-round RT-PCR using the HTBI primer set. Each CDR3 protein gets one entry after TCRdb re-called the multiplex PCR reads with MiXCR. The sample lists approximately 870,000 distinct CDR3 sequences; roughly 37% were seen once. The sample comprised blood. The receptors were gathered from a man between 18 and 35 years old with Graves' hyperthyroidism.

The chain employs TRBV7-9 and TRBJ2-5; no reliable D call. Trimming left V 11 bases short and J 5 bases short, with 12 bases between. CDR1 SEHNR and CDR2 FQNEAQ come from the germline V gene (reference sequence). The CDR3 is made up of 11 amino acids. CDR3 DNA: TGTGCCTGGAGACCAGTTGAGACCCAGTACTTC. Its translation is CAWRPVETQYF.

This clonotype was counted at least ten times. V and J are TRBV20-1 and TRBJ2-7; tentatively, D is TRBD2 (6 bases). CDR1 is DFQATT and CDR2 is SNEGSKA in the germline V gene (reference sequence). The CDR3 contains 11 residues. The CDR3 DNA is TGCGCAGCGGAGGGGAACTACGAGCAGTACTTC. Its protein product is CAAEGNYEQYF.

This clonotype was recorded a few times. The germline gene is not matched at one end of the junction; a read error may be the cause. The chain couples TRBV20-1 to TRBJ2-5; TRBD2 aligns across 12 bases. CDR3 length: 11 amino acids. Germline CDR1 reads DFQATT; CDR2 reads SNEGSKA (reference sequence). CDR3 nucleotides: TGCAGTGGGACTAGCGGGGAGGTCGTCAGGTTC. Its protein is CSGTSGEVVRF.

The chain links TRBV12-3 or TRBV12-4 to TRBJ2-2, with TRBD2 matching over 14 bases. Unmatched junction bases numbered 10, after V lost 5 bases and J lost 5 bases. The CDR3 sequence is 18 residues long. CDR3 in amino acids: CASSPRTSGGLETGELFF. The CDR3 DNA reads as TGTGCCAGCAGTCCAAGGACTAGCGGGGGGCTAGAAACCGGGGAGCTGTTTTTT.

The chain carries TRBV7-3 and TRBJ1-2; D gene ambiguous. CDR3 length equals 16 residues. The germline V gene encodes CDR1 SGHTA and CDR2 FQGTGA. Trimming shortened V by 2 bases and J by 4 bases, and 17 bases separated the two germline ends. Here the CDR3 DNA reads TGTGCCAGCAGCTTACAAGCAAACTCCTATCCCTATGGCTACACCTTC. Translating it yields CASSLQANSYPYGYTF. The full variable domain, in which reference TRBV7-3 and TRBJ1-2 provide the parts outside the CDR3, is GAGVSQTPSNKVTEKGKYVELRCDPISGHTALYWYRQSLGQGPEFLIYFQGTGAADDSGLPNDRFFAVRPEGSVSTLKIQRTERGDSAVYLCASSLQANSYPYGYTFGSGTRLTVV.

The chain joins TRBV5-7 to TRBJ2-7; TRBD1 agrees at 7 bases. TRBV5-7 is reported as an ORF; its role is uncertain. The CDR3 has 16 residues. Trimming took 4 bases from V and 3 from J; bases not matched to a gene: 13. DNA of the CDR3: TGTGCCAGCAGCCCCCCCTCTAGGGGACAGATCTACGAGCAGTACTTC. Translating it yields CASSPPSRGQIYEQYF.

Many counts were recorded for this clonotype. The chain links TRBV4-1 to TRBJ2-5; no clear D gene. The germline V gene encodes CDR1 MGHRA and CDR2 YSYEKL. CDR3 size: 13 residues. V was shortened by 1 base and J by 4 bases, with 7 bases between the two germline ends. Written as DNA, the CDR3 is TGCGCCAGCAGCCAAGTTAGTGGAGAGACCCAGTACTTC. Translating gives CASSQVSGETQYF.

The J gene is TRBJ1-5, the V gene TRBV9; no firm D call. CDR1 is SGDLS, CDR2 YYNGEE, per germline. V was shortened by 2 bases and J by 4 bases, with 13 bases between the two germline ends. This CDR3 contains 15 residues. The chain's CDR3 is CASSVGSSLNQPQHF. CDR3 DNA sequence: TGTGCCAGCAGCGTCGGGAGTTCCCTGAATCAGCCCCAGCATTTT.

This clonotype was picked up many times. The chain couples TRBV6-2 or TRBV6-3 to TRBJ2-6; D is undetermined. This CDR3 region has 15 residues. Trimming left V 2 bases short and J 1 base short, with 6 bases between. Germline CDR1 MNHEY, CDR2 SVGEGT. CDR3 bases: TGTGCCAGCAGTTACGTAGGGTCTGGGGCCAACGTCCTGACTTTC. It specifies CASSYVGSGANVLTF.

This clonotype was detected only a few times. The rearrangement uses TRBV20-1 and TRBJ1-4; D gene unclear. The V gene's germline CDR1 is DFQATT and CDR2 SNEGSKA (reference sequence). Trimming shortened V by 0 bases and J by 8 bases, and 7 bases separated the two germline ends. The length of the CDR3 is 12 residues. The CDR3, as DNA: TGCAGTGCTAGAGAAACAAGAGAAAAACTGTTTTTT. Its protein product is CSARETREKLFF.

This clonotype came up once. The CDR3 loop is CSAPLTGGNTEAFF. The DNA of the CDR3 is TGCAGTGCTCCCTTGACAGGGGGGAACACTGAAGCTTTCTTT. The chain employs TRBV20-1 and TRBJ1-1, with 9 positions matching TRBD1. CDR3 size: 14 residues. The trim removed 5 bases at V and 1 base at J, leaving 5 bases unmatched. CDR1 and CDR2 (germline): DFQATT, SNEGSKA (reference sequence).

Notes on this clonotype: This may arise from a read error, as a much more abundant clone is one base away. The CDR3 coding sequence is TGTGCCAGCAGCCTAGAGGGACAGATGAACACTGTAGCTTTCTTT. Translation gives CASSLEGQMNTVAFF. The V gene is TRBV7-9, the J gene TRBJ1-1; 7 bases fit TRBD1. The CDR3 runs to 15 residues. The germline V gene has CDR1 SEHNR and CDR2 FQNEAQ (reference sequence).

This clonotype was seen a few times. This rearrangement joins TRBV7-9 to TRBJ1-5; D may be TRBD1 (5 bases). Germline V CDR1 and CDR2: SEHNR, FQNEAQ (reference sequence). V lost 3 bases to trimming and J lost 4 bases, with 13 bases between them. This CDR3 is built from 15 residues. The chain's CDR3 is CASSFTGPGNQPQHF. DNA for the CDR3: TGTGCCAGCAGCTTTACGGGGCCGGGTAATCAGCCCCAGCATTTT.

This clonotype showed up many times. The chain carries TRBV7-9 and TRBJ2-7; D is possibly TRBD2 (5 bases). The CDR3 runs 13 residues. Trimming left V 5 bases short and J 6 bases short, with 14 bases between. Germline V lookup: CDR1 SEHNR, CDR2 FQNEAQ (reference sequence). This CDR3 reads CASSPPAGSEQYF. The CDR3 DNA reads as TGTGCCAGCAGCCCGCCCGCGGGCAGCGAGCAGTACTTC.

The CDR3 spells CASSATGFSEKLFF. The DNA for the CDR3 is TGTGCCAGCAGCGCAACAGGGTTTTCGGAAAAACTGTTTTTT. V usage is TRBV7-6 and J usage is TRBJ1-4; TRBD1 might be the D (6 bases). Germline V gene data show CDR1 as SGHVS and CDR2 as FNYEAQ. The CDR3 runs 14 residues. V was clipped by 5 bases and J by 8 bases, with 15 bases between them.

The J gene is TRBJ2-7, the V gene TRBV29-1; 7 bases fit TRBD2. The germline V gene encodes CDR1 SQVTM and CDR2 ANQGSEA. This CDR3 is 12 amino acids long. CDR3 in DNA: TGCACCGTCGGGGAGGGGACCTACGAGCAGTACTTC. Translated: CTVGEGTYEQYF.

V is TRBV20-1 and J is TRBJ2-6; D is perhaps TRBD1 (6 bases). CDR1 and CDR2 (germline): DFQATT, SNEGSKA (reference sequence). Trimming took off 1 base at V and 3 bases at J, with 16 bases between the two ends. The CDR3 totals 17 residues. CDR3 sequence (DNA): TGCAGTGCTAGAGTCCCCTTTCAGGGGCTTGGGGCCAACGTCCTGACTTTC. It specifies CSARVPFQGLGANVLTF.

This clonotype was seen ten or more times. This sequence joins TRBV5-6 and TRBJ1-1, with 7 bases identical to TRBD1. V was pared by 1 base and J by 1 base, with 4 bases of the junction left unmatched. The CDR3 extends over 15 amino acids. In germline, CDR1 is SGHDT, CDR2 YYEEEE. In DNA, the CDR3 is TGTGCCAGCAGCTTGTTGGACAGGAAGAACACTGAAGCTTTCTTT. It yields the protein CASSLLDRKNTEAFF.

Details on this clonotype: One end of the junction varies from germline; a read error may be responsible. This chain connects TRBV10-3 to TRBJ1-5, with D possibly matching TRBD1 (6 bases). Germline V gene sequence: CDR1 ENHRY, CDR2 SYGVKD. This CDR3 has 16 residues. The CDR3 is CAISESRGGANQPRHF. In nucleotides, the CDR3 is TGTGCCATCAGTGAGAGCCGAGGGGGGGCAAATCAGCCCCGGCATTTT.

The rearrangement uses TRBV12-3 or TRBV12-4 and TRBJ1-2; 8 bases agree with TRBD1. This CDR3 is built from 16 residues. V was clipped by 3 bases and J by 6 bases; unmatched bases: 12. The CDR3 region is CASSLDRVSAWDGYTF. The DNA for the CDR3 is TGTGCCAGCAGTTTGGACAGGGTATCGGCATGGGATGGCTACACCTTC.

In this sample, this clonotype turned up many times. CDR3 loop: CATSRDRGRAGGELFF. The DNA of the CDR3 is TGTGCCACCAGCAGAGACCGCGGGAGGGCCGGCGGGGAGCTGTTTTTT. The chain carries TRBV15 and TRBJ2-2; the match to TRBD2 covers 9 bases. V was clipped by 0 bases and J by 7 bases; unmatched bases: 6. Germline V gene lookup returns CDR1 LNHNV and CDR2 YYDKDF (reference sequence). The CDR3 is 16 amino acids. The full variable domain, completed using reference TRBV15 and TRBJ2-2, is DAMVIQNPRYQVTQFGKPVTLSCSQTLNHNVMYWYQQKSSQAPKLLFHYYDKDFNNEADTPDNFQSRRPNTSFCFLDIRSPGLGDTAMYLCATSRDRGRAGGELFFGEGSRLTVL.

This clonotype appeared a few times. The chain has TRBV7-9 and TRBJ2-7; 7 bases are a match to TRBD2. CDR3 length: 14 residues. CDR1 is SEHNR and CDR2 is FQNEAQ in the germline V gene (reference sequence). The V segment lost 4 bases and the J segment 3 bases; nucleotides outside the gene matches: 6. The CDR3: CASSSVSGVYEQYF. CDR3 bases: TGTGCCAGCAGCTCAGTAAGCGGGGTCTACGAGCAGTACTTC. Filled out from reference TRBV7-9 and TRBJ2-7, the complete variable domain reads DTGVSQNPRHKITKRGQNVTFRCDPISEHNRLYWYRQTLGQGPEFLTYFQNEAQLEKSRLLSDRFSAERPKGSFSTLEIQRTEQGDSAMYLCASSSVSGVYEQYFGPGTRLTVT.

The chain has TRBV4-2 and TRBJ1-2; possible D gene TRBD1, 6 bases. In germline, CDR1 is LGHNA, CDR2 YNFKEQ. This CDR3 spans 15 amino acids. The ends were cut back, 6 bases at V and 4 bases at J, with 18 bases in the middle. CDR3 coding DNA: TGTGCCAGCAGTTATAACGGGGGGGCCTTCTATGGCTACACCTTC. Translated, it gives CASSYNGGAFYGYTF.

This clonotype showed up many times. The CDR3 DNA reads TGTGCCAGCAGCCCTAACTCGCAGGGAGGCACTGAAGCTTTCTTT. Translated: CASSPNSQGGTEAFF. J is TRBJ1-1 and V is TRBV7-9; a weak D match, TRBD1 (5 bases). The germline V gene has CDR1 SEHNR and CDR2 FQNEAQ (reference sequence). Trimming removed 5 bases from V and 4 bases from J, with 17 bases in between. CDR3 size: 15 residues.

In the case of this clonotype: One junction end does not reproduce the germline sequence, and a read error may be involved. V usage is TRBV7-2 and J usage is TRBJ1-5; weak D call: TRBD1 (5 bases). CDR1 is SGHTA and CDR2 is FQGNSA in the germline V gene. This CDR3 has 18 residues. The CDR3 loop reads CASSLTVNHISSNQPQHF. The CDR3 DNA follows: TGCGCCAGCAGCTTGACAGTAAATCACATTAGCAGCAATCAGCCCCAGCATTTT.

The V gene is TRBV14, the J gene TRBJ2-3, with D possibly TRBD2 on 5 matching bases. The CDR3 sequence is 13 residues long. V shed 0 bases and J shed 10 bases, with 11 bases lying between them. The germline V gene encodes CDR1 SGHDN and CDR2 FVKESK. The CDR3 reads CASSQDLGGPQYF. The CDR3 DNA sequence: TGTGCCAGCAGCCAAGATCTAGGAGGCCCGCAGTATTTT. The whole variable domain, remainder taken from reference TRBV14 and TRBJ2-3, is EAGVTQFPSHSVIEKGQTVTLRCDPISGHDNLYWYRRVMGKEIKFLLHFVKESKQDESGMPNNRFLAERTGGTYSTLKVQPAELEDSGVYFCASSQDLGGPQYFGPGTRLTVL.

This clonotype has ten or more counts. The J gene is TRBJ1-2, the V gene TRBV7-9; 9 nucleotides align to TRBD1. CDR3 length equals 15 residues. With 1 base clipped from V and 5 bases from J, the junction kept 5 bases outside the gene matches. CDR1 and CDR2 (germline): SEHNR, FQNEAQ (reference sequence). DNA of the CDR3: TGTGCCAGCAGCTTAGGACAGGGGGTTGAATATGGCTACACCTTC. This translates into CASSLGQGVEYGYTF.

This clonotype was counted ten times or more. The chain joins TRBV20-1 to TRBJ1-5, with D possibly being TRBD1 (6 bases). V was trimmed by 4 bases and J by 6 bases, leaving 16 bases between them. CDR1 is DFQATT, CDR2 SNEGSKA, per germline (reference sequence). The CDR3 is 14 residues long. The DNA of the CDR3 is TGCAGTGCTATCCAACAGGGAGAGGGTCAGCCCCAGCATTTT. This gives the protein CSAIQQGEGQPQHF.